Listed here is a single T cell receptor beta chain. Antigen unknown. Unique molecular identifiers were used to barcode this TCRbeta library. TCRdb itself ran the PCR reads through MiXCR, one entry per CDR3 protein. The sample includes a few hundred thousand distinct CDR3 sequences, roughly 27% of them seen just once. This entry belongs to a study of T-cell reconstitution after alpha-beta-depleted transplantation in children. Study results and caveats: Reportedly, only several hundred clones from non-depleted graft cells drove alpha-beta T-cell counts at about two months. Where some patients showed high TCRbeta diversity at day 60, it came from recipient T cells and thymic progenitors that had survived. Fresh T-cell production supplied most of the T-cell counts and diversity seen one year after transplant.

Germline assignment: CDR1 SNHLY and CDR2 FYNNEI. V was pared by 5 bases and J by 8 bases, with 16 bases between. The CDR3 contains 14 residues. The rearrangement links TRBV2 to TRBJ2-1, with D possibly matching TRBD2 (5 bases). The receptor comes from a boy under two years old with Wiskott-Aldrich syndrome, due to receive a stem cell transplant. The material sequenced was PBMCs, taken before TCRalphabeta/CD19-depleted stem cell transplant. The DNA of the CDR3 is TGTGCCAGCAGTTGGAGCGGTCTTGGGGATGAGCAGTTCTTC. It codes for CASSWSGLGDEQFF.